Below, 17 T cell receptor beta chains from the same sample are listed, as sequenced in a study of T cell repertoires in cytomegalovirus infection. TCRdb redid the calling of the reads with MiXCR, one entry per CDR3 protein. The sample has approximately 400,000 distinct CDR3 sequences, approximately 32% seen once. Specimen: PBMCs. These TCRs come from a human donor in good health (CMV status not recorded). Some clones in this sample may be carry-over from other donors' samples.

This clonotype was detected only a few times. The CDR3 DNA reads as TGCGCCAGCAGCCAAGAGACTAGCGGGGGGGGGGAGACCCAGTACTTC. It yields the protein CASSQETSGGGETQYF. The chain links TRBV4-1 to TRBJ2-5; 14 nucleotides match TRBD2. CDR1 and CDR2 from the germline V gene are MGHRA and YSYEKL. The CDR3 runs 16 residues. Germline trimming cut 0 bases from V and 5 bases from J; bases unmatched to any gene: 2.

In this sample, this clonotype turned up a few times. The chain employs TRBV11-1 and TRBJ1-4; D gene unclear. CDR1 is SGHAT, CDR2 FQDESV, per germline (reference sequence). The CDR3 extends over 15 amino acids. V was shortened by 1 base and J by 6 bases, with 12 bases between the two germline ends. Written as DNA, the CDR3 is TGTGCCAGCAGCTTAGTCTCCGGAGGAGATGAAAAACTGTTTTTT. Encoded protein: CASSLVSGGDEKLFF. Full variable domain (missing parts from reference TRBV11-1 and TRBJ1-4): EAEVAQSPRYKITEKSQAVAFWCDPISGHATLYWYRQILGQGPELLVQFQDESVVDDSQLPKDRFSAERLKGVDSTLKIQPAELGDSAMYLCASSLVSGGDEKLFFGSGTQLSVL.

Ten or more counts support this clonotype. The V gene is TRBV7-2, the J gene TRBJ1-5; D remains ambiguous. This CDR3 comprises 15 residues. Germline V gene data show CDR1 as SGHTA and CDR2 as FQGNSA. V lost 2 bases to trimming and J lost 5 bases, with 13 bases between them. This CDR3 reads CASSLRMDTYQPQHF. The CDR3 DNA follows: TGTGCCAGCAGCTTAAGGATGGATACTTATCAGCCCCAGCATTTT.

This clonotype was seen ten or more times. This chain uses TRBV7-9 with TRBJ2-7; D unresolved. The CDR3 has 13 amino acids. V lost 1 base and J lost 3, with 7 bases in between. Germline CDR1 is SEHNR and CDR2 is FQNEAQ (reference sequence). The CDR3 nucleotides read TGTGCCAGCAGCTTAGGCCCGTTCTACGAGCAGTACTTC. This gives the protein CASSLGPFYEQYF. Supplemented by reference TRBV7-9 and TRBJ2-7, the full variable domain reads DTGVSQNPRHKITKRGQNVTFRCDPISEHNRLYWYRQTLGQGPEFLTYFQNEAQLEKSRLLSDRFSAERPKGSFSTLEIQRTEQGDSAMYLCASSLGPFYEQYFGPGTRLTVT.

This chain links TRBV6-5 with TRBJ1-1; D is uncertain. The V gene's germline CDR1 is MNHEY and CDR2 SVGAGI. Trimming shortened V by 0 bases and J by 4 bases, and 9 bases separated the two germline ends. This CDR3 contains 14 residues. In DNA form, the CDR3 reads TGTGCCAGCAGTTACTCGGAAACAGTCACTGAAGCTTTCTTT. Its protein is CASSYSETVTEAFF.

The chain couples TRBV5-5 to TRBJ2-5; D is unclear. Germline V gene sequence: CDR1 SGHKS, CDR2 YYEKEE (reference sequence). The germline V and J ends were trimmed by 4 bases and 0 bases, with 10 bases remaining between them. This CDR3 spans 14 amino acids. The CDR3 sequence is CASSGRTDQETQYF. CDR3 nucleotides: TGTGCCAGCAGCGGAAGGACGGACCAAGAGACCCAGTACTTC. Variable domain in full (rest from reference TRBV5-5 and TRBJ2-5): DAGVTQSPTHLIKTRGQQVTLRCSPISGHKSVSWYQQVLGQGPQFIFQYYEKEERGRGNFPDRFSARQFPNYSSELNVNALLLGDSALYLCASSGRTDQETQYFGPGTRLLVL.

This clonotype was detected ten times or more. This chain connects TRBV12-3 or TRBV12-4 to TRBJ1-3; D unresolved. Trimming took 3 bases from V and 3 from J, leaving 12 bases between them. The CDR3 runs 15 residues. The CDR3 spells CASSLAARIGNTIYF. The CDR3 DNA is TGTGCCAGCAGTTTGGCCGCGCGGATTGGAAACACCATATATTTT.

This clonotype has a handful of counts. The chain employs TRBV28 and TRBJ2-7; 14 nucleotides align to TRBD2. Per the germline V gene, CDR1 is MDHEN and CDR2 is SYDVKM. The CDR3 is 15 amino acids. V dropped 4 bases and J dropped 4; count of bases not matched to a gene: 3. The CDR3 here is CASSSRTSGGYEQYF. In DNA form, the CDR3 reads TGTGCCAGCAGTTCCCGGACTAGCGGGGGGTACGAGCAGTACTTC.

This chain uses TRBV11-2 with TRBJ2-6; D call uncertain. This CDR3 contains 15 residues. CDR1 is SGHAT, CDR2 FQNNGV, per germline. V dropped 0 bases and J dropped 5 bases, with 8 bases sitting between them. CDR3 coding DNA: TGTGCCAGCAGCTTAGAGAAGGGCTGGGCCAACGTCCTGACTTTC. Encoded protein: CASSLEKGWANVLTF.

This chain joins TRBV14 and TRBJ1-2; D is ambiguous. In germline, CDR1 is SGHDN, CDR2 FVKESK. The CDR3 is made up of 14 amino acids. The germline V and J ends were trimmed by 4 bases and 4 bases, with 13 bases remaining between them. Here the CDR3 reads CASSPNVLGYGYTF. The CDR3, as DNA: TGTGCCAGCAGCCCAAACGTGTTAGGCTATGGCTACACCTTC.

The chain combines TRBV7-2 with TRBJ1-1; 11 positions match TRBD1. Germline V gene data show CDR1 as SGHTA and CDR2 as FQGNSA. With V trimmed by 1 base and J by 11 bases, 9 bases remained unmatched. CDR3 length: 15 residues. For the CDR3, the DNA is TGTGCCAGCAGCTTAGACGGACAGGGGGCGGATCGGGCTTTCTTT. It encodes CASSLDGQGADRAFF.

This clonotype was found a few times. The CDR3 spells CATSDRGRLLQFF. CDR3 nucleotides: TGTGCCACCAGTGACAGGGGGCGCCTATTGCAGTTCTTC. This sequence joins TRBV24-1 and TRBJ2-1, with 8 positions matching TRBD1. J gave up 12 bases and V 4 bases, and 7 bases lay outside the gene matches. The germline V gene encodes CDR1 KGHDR and CDR2 SFDVKD. CDR3 length equals 13 residues.

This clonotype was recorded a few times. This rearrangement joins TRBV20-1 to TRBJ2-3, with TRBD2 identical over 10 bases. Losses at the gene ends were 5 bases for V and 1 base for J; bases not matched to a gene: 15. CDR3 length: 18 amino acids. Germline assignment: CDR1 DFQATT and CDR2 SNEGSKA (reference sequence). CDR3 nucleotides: TGCAGTGCTGGGAGCAGGGTTAGCGGGGGGCCCCGCACAGATACGCAGTATTTT. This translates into CSAGSRVSGGPRTDTQYF.

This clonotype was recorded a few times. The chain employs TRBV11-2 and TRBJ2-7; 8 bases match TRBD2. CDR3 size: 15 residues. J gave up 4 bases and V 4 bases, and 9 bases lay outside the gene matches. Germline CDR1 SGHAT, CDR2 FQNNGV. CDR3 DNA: TGTGCCAGCAGCTCGTTGCCGGGACTAGGTTACGAGCAGTACTTC. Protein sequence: CASSSLPGLGYEQYF.

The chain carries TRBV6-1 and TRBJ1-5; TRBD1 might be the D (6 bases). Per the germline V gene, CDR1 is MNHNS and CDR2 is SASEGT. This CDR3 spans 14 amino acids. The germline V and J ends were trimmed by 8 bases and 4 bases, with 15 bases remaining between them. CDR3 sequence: CASAVGGPNQPQHF. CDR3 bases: TGTGCCAGCGCCGTAGGGGGACCTAATCAGCCCCAGCATTTT.

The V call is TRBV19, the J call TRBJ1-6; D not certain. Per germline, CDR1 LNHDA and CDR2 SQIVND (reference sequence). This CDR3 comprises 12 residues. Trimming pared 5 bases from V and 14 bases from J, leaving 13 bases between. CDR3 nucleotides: TGTGCCAGTAGTGCCAGACTTTCCTCCCTCCACTTT. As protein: CASSARLSSLHF.

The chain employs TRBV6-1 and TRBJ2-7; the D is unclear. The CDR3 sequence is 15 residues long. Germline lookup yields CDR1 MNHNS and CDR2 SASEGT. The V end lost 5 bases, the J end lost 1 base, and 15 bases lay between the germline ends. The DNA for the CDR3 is TGTGCCAGCAGTTACCGGACCAAAGGTTCCTACGAGCAGTACTTC. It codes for CASSYRTKGSYEQYF.